The 13 T cell receptor beta chains given below trace back to one sample, sequenced in a study of cytomegalovirus exposure and HLA in healthy donors (dated by TCRdb to about 2017). The library was made by the immunoSEQ multiplex PCR assay. A mixture of 60 forward primers for TCR Vbeta segments and 13 reverse primers for TCR Jbeta segments was used in the multiplex PCR. This immuneACCESS table, as held by TCRdb, lists in-frame sequences with V and J called but not all clones. Of the missing ones, under half trace to an unresolved V gene in checked studies; the others have no known cause. This sample comprises roughly 190,000 clones, more than 70% of them detected only once. Less than 2% of the sample is held by the ten biggest clonotypes. The sequenced material came from PBMCs. These receptors came from a man in his forties in good health and CMV-seropositive.

This rearrangement joins TRBV9 to TRBJ2-1; a weak D match, TRBD2 (6 bases). The V end was cut by 4 bases, the J end by 3 bases, with 17 bases between. This CDR3 comprises 16 residues. Germline CDR1 and CDR2: SGDLS and YYNGEE. CDR3: CASSPYTSSFYNEQFF. CDR3 nucleotide sequence: TGTGCCAGCAGCCCATATACTAGCTCCTTCTACAATGAGCAGTTCTTC. The complete variable domain, with remaining parts taken from reference TRBV9 and TRBJ2-1, reads DSGVTQTPKHLITATGQRVTLRCSPRSGDLSVYWYQQSLDQGLQFLIQYYNGEERAKGNILERFSAQQFPDLHSELNLSSLELGDSALYFCASSPYTSSFYNEQFFGPGTRLTVL.

V is TRBV5-6 and J is TRBJ1-6; 8 nucleotides agree with TRBD1. Germline V gene data show CDR1 as SGHDT and CDR2 as YYEEEE. The ends lost 2 bases at V and 7 bases at J; junction bases unmatched: 2. CDR3 length equals 14 residues. The CDR3 reads CASSFTGGNSPLHF. DNA for the CDR3: TGTGCCAGCAGCTTTACAGGGGGAAATTCACCCCTCCACTTT.

The chain is built from TRBV19 and TRBJ2-5, with 12 bases fitting TRBD2. The germline V gene has CDR1 LNHDA and CDR2 SQIVND (reference sequence). This CDR3 has 17 amino acids. V was clipped by 5 bases and J by 6 bases; unmatched bases: 13. The CDR3: CASSPRGLAGDSKTQYF. In DNA, the CDR3 is TGTGCCAGTAGTCCCCGGGGACTAGCGGGTGATTCTAAGACCCAGTACTTC.

The chain links TRBV5-1 to TRBJ1-4; D ambiguous. This CDR3 spans 14 amino acids. In germline, CDR1 is SGHRS, CDR2 YFSETQ. The germline V and J ends were trimmed by 4 bases and 7 bases, with 14 bases remaining between them. In DNA, the CDR3 is TGCGCCAGCAGCCGGGGAGGCGGTGGTGAAAAACTGTTTTTT. It is translated as CASSRGGGGEKLFF.

The chain recombines TRBV2 with TRBJ1-5; 8 bases agree with TRBD1. There are 13 residues in the CDR3. Germline CDR1 SNHLY, CDR2 FYNNEI. Losses at the gene ends were 6 bases for V and 4 bases for J; bases not matched to a gene: 2. CDR3 nucleotide sequence: TGTGCCAGCAGGGACAGGGTGAATCAGCCCCAGCATTTT. Encoded protein: CASRDRVNQPQHF.

The chain links TRBV18 to TRBJ2-3, with a possible D match to TRBD1 (7 bases). V was pared by 6 bases and J by 2 bases, with 18 bases between. This CDR3 is 16 amino acids long. The germline CDR1 and CDR2 sequences are KGHSH and LQKENI. This CDR3 is CASSPLATGYTDTQYF. CDR3 bases: TGTGCCAGCTCTCCCCTAGCGACAGGGTACACAGATACGCAGTATTTT.

The chain couples TRBV5-1 to TRBJ2-7; possible D gene TRBD2, 5 bases. Trimming cost V 4 bases and J 3 bases, with 8 bases left between them. This CDR3 has 12 amino acids. Germline V gene data show CDR1 as SGHRS and CDR2 as YFSETQ. The CDR3 DNA follows: TGCGCCAGCAGCAAGGAGGACTACGAGCAGTACTTC. It yields the protein CASSKEDYEQYF.

This CDR3 reads CASRRGRGDEQYF. DNA for the CDR3: TGTGCCAGCCGAAGAGGCAGGGGAGACGAGCAGTACTTC. The chain is built from TRBV28 and TRBJ2-7; D is possibly TRBD1 (6 bases). The germline CDR1 and CDR2 sequences are MDHEN and SYDVKM. The V and J ends lost 8 bases and 5 bases respectively, with 16 bases between them. CDR3 length: 13 residues.

This clone was found a few times. The chain links TRBV5-4 to TRBJ1-2; 11 bases agree with TRBD1. J lost 2 bases, V lost 3 bases, and 3 bases had no gene match. This CDR3 contains 15 residues. CDR1 is SGHNT and CDR2 is YYREEE in the germline V gene (reference sequence). CDR3 coding DNA: TGTGCCAGCAGCTCCCGGGACAGGGGGAACTATGGCTACACCTTC. This encodes CASSSRDRGNYGYTF.

This sequence joins TRBV11-2 and TRBJ2-7, with TRBD2 matching over 8 bases. Per germline, CDR1 SGHAT and CDR2 FQNNGV. Trimming removed 5 bases from V and 0 bases from J; junction bases left unmatched: 3. This CDR3 contains 14 residues. The CDR3 coding sequence is TGTGCCAGCAGCCATAGCGGGGCCTCCTACGAGCAGTACTTC. It codes for CASSHSGASYEQYF.

The table lists this clone with a count of one. The J gene is TRBJ2-1, the V gene TRBV5-1; the D is unclear. Germline V gene lookup returns CDR1 SGHRS and CDR2 YFSETQ. This CDR3 region has 13 residues. The V gene lost 4 bases and the J gene lost 3 bases, with 8 bases spanning the gap. CDR3 sequence reads: CASSPPIYNEQFF. In nucleotides, the CDR3 is TGCGCCAGCAGCCCCCCAATCTACAATGAGCAGTTCTTC.

This clone was counted only a few times. Other DNA sequences in the sample encode the same CDR3. V is TRBV6-5 and J is TRBJ2-1, with TRBD2 matching 14 bases. Trimming cost V 6 bases and J 10 bases; bases outside gene matches: 8. The V gene's germline CDR1 is MNHEY and CDR2 SVGAGI. There are 15 residues in the CDR3. This CDR3 is CASSPGLAGVGEQFF. The CDR3 DNA reads TGTGCCAGCAGCCCGGGACTAGCGGGAGTCGGGGAGCAGTTCTTC.

The V call is TRBV4-3, the J call TRBJ2-3, with unresolved D. V was shortened by 5 bases and J by 2 bases, with 14 bases between the two germline ends. Germline V gene lookup returns CDR1 LGHNA and CDR2 YSLEER. The CDR3 is 15 amino acids. The CDR3 nucleotides read TGCGCCAGCAGCGCCGCGAGCGCCGCCACAGATACGCAGTATTTT. Translating it yields CASSAASAATDTQYF.